The 32 T cell receptor beta chains presented below share a single source sample, sequenced in a study of blood T cell repertoires in COVID-19 (dated by TCRdb to the early 2020s). Library prep was done by the immunoSEQ multiplex PCR assay. TCRdb mirrors the immuneACCESS table, restricted to in-frame sequences. Some clones are absent from its copies; in checked studies, under half trace to an unresolved V gene, and the reason for the others is unknown. This sample lists some 80,000 clones; about 82% were detected once. The top ten clones comprise 20% to 25% of the sample. Input material: peripheral blood. The receptors here all came from a woman at least 80 years old in a cohort sampled during active or convalescent COVID-19.

This clone was detected only a few times. The chain is built from TRBV9 and TRBJ1-2, with D maybe TRBD1 (6 bases). In germline, CDR1 is SGDLS, CDR2 YYNGEE. There are 14 residues in the CDR3. The V gene lost 0 bases and the J gene lost 5 bases, with 11 bases spanning the gap. The CDR3 sequence: CASSVVDSSYGYTF. In DNA form, the CDR3 reads TGTGCCAGCAGCGTAGTGGACAGCAGTTATGGCTACACCTTC.

The rearrangement joins TRBV19 to TRBJ2-1, with TRBD1 matching over 7 bases. V lost 5 bases, J lost 7 bases, and 8 bases stayed unmatched. This CDR3 has 14 amino acids. Germline V gene lookup returns CDR1 LNHDA and CDR2 SQIVND (reference sequence). CDR3 DNA: TGTGCCAGTAGTGGGGCAGGGGGTGTGAATGAGCAGTTCTTC. Its protein product is CASSGAGGVNEQFF.

In nucleotides, the CDR3 is TGTGCCTGGAGTCAGGACGAGCAGTACTTC. Translating it yields CAWSQDEQYF. V and J are TRBV30 and TRBJ2-7, with D hard to call. This CDR3 contains 10 residues. Germline CDR1 and CDR2: GTSNPN and SVGIG (reference sequence). Trimming cost V 2 bases and J 5 bases, with 4 bases left between them.

This sequence joins TRBV18 and TRBJ1-1; the match to TRBD1 covers 7 bases. The J segment lost 4 bases and the V segment lost 2 bases, leaving 7 bases of the junction unmatched. The germline gives CDR1 KGHSH, CDR2 LQKENI. The CDR3 loop spans 15 amino acids. As DNA, the CDR3 is TGTGCCAGCTCACCAGATATACAGGGGTCCACTGAAGCTTTCTTT. Amino acid sequence: CASSPDIQGSTEAFF.

A remark on this clone: This CDR3 is also generated by other DNA sequences in the sample. V and J are TRBV30 and TRBJ1-3; maybe TRBD1 (5 bases). Between the trimmed V and J ends, which lost 1 base and 4 bases, there was a span of 14 bases. Germline lookup yields CDR1 GTSNPN and CDR2 SVGIG (reference sequence). This CDR3 has 15 residues. The CDR3 nucleotides read TGTGCCTGGAGTGCCGACAGAGGTTCAGGAAACACCATATATTTT. Protein product: CAWSADRGSGNTIYF.

CDR3 DNA sequence: TGTGCCAGCAGCTTAGGGACAGCGAACTATGGCTACACCTTC. It codes for CASSLGTANYGYTF. The chain recombines TRBV11-2 with TRBJ1-2, with D possibly being TRBD1 (6 bases). Per germline, CDR1 SGHAT and CDR2 FQNNGV. V lost 1 base to trimming and J lost 2 bases, with 8 bases between them. CDR3 size: 14 residues.

The chain combines TRBV7-2 with TRBJ2-1, with TRBD1 matching over 7 bases. The J segment lost 4 bases and the V segment lost 5 bases, leaving 5 bases of the junction unmatched. This CDR3 region has 14 residues. The germline CDR1 and CDR2 sequences are SGHTA and FQGNSA. The CDR3 reads CASSLGQAYNEQFF. The CDR3 DNA sequence: TGTGCCAGCAGCCTCGGACAGGCGTACAATGAGCAGTTCTTC.

J is TRBJ2-2 and V is TRBV5-4; TRBD1 is a possible D gene (6 bases). V shed 4 bases and J shed 6 bases, with 10 bases lying between them. The CDR3 spans 13 residues. Germline CDR1 is SGHNT and CDR2 is YYREEE (reference sequence). The CDR3 coding sequence is TGTGCCAGCAGCCTCCCAGGGGCCGGGGAGCTGTTTTTT. Residues: CASSLPGAGELFF.

This clone occurred once. The chain joins TRBV27 to TRBJ2-4, with TRBD1 identical over 8 bases. The ends lost 6 bases at V and 7 bases at J; junction bases unmatched: 5. Germline CDR1 and CDR2: MNHEY and SMNVEV (reference sequence). The CDR3 is 13 amino acids. CDR3 region: CASRGTGRNIQYF. The CDR3 coding sequence is TGTGCCAGCAGGGGGACAGGTAGGAACATTCAGTACTTC.

The V and J genes are TRBV27 and TRBJ1-2, with D possibly TRBD1 on 5 matching bases. The CDR3 contains 12 residues. From germline, CDR1 is MNHEY and CDR2 SMNVEV (reference sequence). V shed 6 bases and J shed 8 bases, with 13 bases lying between them. CDR3 sequence (DNA): TGTGCCAGCAGCACAGGACACGAGGGCTACACCTTC. Translation gives CASSTGHEGYTF.

The chain combines TRBV30 with TRBJ1-3; no clear D. V dropped 1 base and J dropped 1 base, with 8 bases sitting between them. The CDR3 totals 14 residues. The germline V gene encodes CDR1 GTSNPN and CDR2 SVGIG (reference sequence). The CDR3 loop reads CAWSDEGSGNTIYF. CDR3 in DNA: TGTGCCTGGAGTGATGAGGGATCTGGAAACACCATATATTTT.

The genes are TRBV30 and TRBJ1-5; 10 bases are a match to TRBD1. The CDR3 sequence is 15 residues long. The V segment lost 4 bases and the J segment 5 bases; nucleotides outside the gene matches: 8. Per the germline V gene, CDR1 is GTSNPN and CDR2 is SVGIG (reference sequence). This chain's CDR3 is CAWNTGTGDYQPQHF. DNA for the CDR3: TGTGCCTGGAATACCGGGACAGGGGACTATCAGCCCCAGCATTTT.

V gene TRBV11-3 combines with J gene TRBJ2-1, with TRBD2 matching over 10 bases. The CDR3 totals 18 residues. Germline CDR1 and CDR2: SGHNT and YENEEA. V lost 4 bases to trimming and J lost 4 bases; unmatched junction nucleotides: 13. CDR3 sequence (DNA): TGTGCCAGCAGCTCTCTAAGACTAGCGGGTCAATGGTACAATGAGCAGTTCTTC. Its protein product is CASSSLRLAGQWYNEQFF.

The table lists this clone with a few counts. The J gene is TRBJ1-2, the V gene TRBV15; 7 bases are shared with TRBD1. Germline CDR1 LNHNV, CDR2 YYDKDF (reference sequence). The CDR3 sequence is 14 residues long. The trim removed 5 bases at V and 0 bases at J, leaving 3 bases unmatched. DNA for the CDR3: TGTGCCACCAGCGGGACAGAAACTAACTATGGCTACACCTTC. Its translation is CATSGTETNYGYTF.

This sequence joins TRBV10-1 and TRBJ1-3; tentative D call: TRBD1 (5 bases). This CDR3 contains 13 residues. V shed 8 bases and J shed 1 base, with 9 bases lying between them. Germline V CDR1 and CDR2: WNHNN, SYGVQD (reference sequence). This CDR3 is CASAGQSGNTIYF. The CDR3 DNA is TGCGCCAGCGCTGGACAATCTGGAAACACCATATATTTT.

This chain links TRBV29-1 with TRBJ2-5, with a possible D match to TRBD1 (6 bases). Germline V gene sequence: CDR1 SQVTM, CDR2 ANQGSEA. Trimming shortened V by 8 bases and J by 2 bases, and 9 bases separated the two germline ends. This CDR3 region has 11 residues. The CDR3 loop reads CSCGQQETQYF. DNA for the CDR3: TGCAGCTGCGGACAGCAAGAGACCCAGTACTTC.

The CDR3 region is CASSVLGATDTQYF. The DNA for the CDR3 is TGTGCCAGCAGCGTACTGGGGGCCACAGATACGCAGTATTTT. The chain combines TRBV9 with TRBJ2-3, with D perhaps matching TRBD1 (6 bases). The CDR3 extends over 14 amino acids. Trimming left V 1 base short and J 2 bases short, with 8 bases between. Germline lookup yields CDR1 SGDLS and CDR2 YYNGEE. The entire variable domain, with the rest obtained from reference TRBV9 and TRBJ2-3, is as follows: DSGVTQTPKHLITATGQRVTLRCSPRSGDLSVYWYQQSLDQGLQFLIQYYNGEERAKGNILERFSAQQFPDLHSELNLSSLELGDSALYFCASSVLGATDTQYFGPGTRLTVL.

The V and J genes are TRBV5-1 and TRBJ2-2, with 9 bases fitting TRBD1. V shed 0 bases and J 5 bases; nucleotides not matched to a gene: 2. The CDR3 runs to 15 residues. Per germline, CDR1 SGHRS and CDR2 YFSETQ. CDR3 sequence reads: CASSLGTGVTGELFF. DNA of the CDR3: TGCGCCAGCAGCTTGGGGACAGGGGTAACCGGGGAGCTGTTTTTT.

The chain joins TRBV7-9 to TRBJ2-1; the D is unclear. The ends were cut back, 7 bases at V and 4 bases at J, with 17 bases in the middle. The germline CDR1 and CDR2 sequences are SEHNR and FQNEAQ (reference sequence). The CDR3 consists of 15 residues. The chain's CDR3 is CASNTLVIQYNEQFF. For the CDR3, the DNA is TGTGCCAGCAACACCCTGGTAATCCAATACAATGAGCAGTTCTTC.

For this clone: In the same sample, other DNA sequences code for this CDR3. This sequence joins TRBV5-6 and TRBJ1-2; D gene uncertain. The CDR3 contains 13 residues. Per the germline V gene, CDR1 is SGHDT and CDR2 is YYEEEE. Trimming shortened V by 1 base and J by 2 bases, and 6 bases separated the two germline ends. The CDR3 region has the DNA TGTGCCAGCAGCTTGCCAGGAAACTATGGCTACACCTTC. This gives the protein CASSLPGNYGYTF. The complete variable domain, with remaining parts taken from reference TRBV5-6 and TRBJ1-2, reads DAGVTQSPTHLIKTRGQQVTLRCSPKSGHDTVSWYQQALGQGPQFIFQYYEEEERQRGNFPDRFSGHQFPNYSSELNVNALLLGDSALYLCASSLPGNYGYTFGSGTRLTVV.

The chain links TRBV18 to TRBJ1-1; tentative D call: TRBD1 (6 bases). The CDR3 runs 15 residues. Germline V CDR1 and CDR2: KGHSH, LQKENI. The V end was cut by 6 bases, the J end by 4 bases, with 18 bases between. This CDR3 reads CASSGGRLRGTEAFF. The CDR3 DNA reads TGTGCCAGCTCCGGGGGGCGTCTCAGGGGCACTGAAGCTTTCTTT.

The chain is built from TRBV2 and TRBJ2-3; no firm D call. Germline lookup yields CDR1 SNHLY and CDR2 FYNNEI. Trimming pared 7 bases from V and 4 bases from J, leaving 12 bases between. This CDR3 is built from 13 residues. In DNA, the CDR3 is TGTGCCAGCACGCTAAGTGGGCCAGATACGCAGTATTTT. Protein sequence: CASTLSGPDTQYF.

The chain employs TRBV19 and TRBJ1-5; no reliable D call. V shed 3 bases and J shed 2 bases, with 23 bases lying between them. The CDR3 runs 19 residues. Germline-derived CDR1 and CDR2 are LNHDA and SQIVND (reference sequence). CDR3: CASSMETGSYRWGNQPQHF. For the CDR3, the DNA is TGTGCCAGTAGTATGGAAACGGGATCGTATAGGTGGGGCAATCAGCCCCAGCATTTT.

The chain uses TRBV3-1 (or the pseudogene TRBV3-2) and TRBJ2-1; D possibly corresponds to TRBD2 (5 bases). The CDR3 length is 13 residues. Between the trimmed V and J ends, which lost 1 base and 13 bases, there was a span of 14 bases. Germline lookup yields CDR1 LGHDT and CDR2 YNNKEL (reference sequence). Written as DNA, the CDR3 is TGTGCCAGCAGCCAAGTGAGGGCTGCGGTACAGTTCTTC. As protein: CASSQVRAAVQFF.

This sequence joins TRBV24-1 and TRBJ2-1; TRBD2 matches at 7 bases. Per germline, CDR1 KGHDR and CDR2 SFDVKD. The CDR3 extends over 13 amino acids. J lost 9 bases, V lost 2 bases, and 3 bases had no gene match. This chain's CDR3 is CATSDSLAAEQFF. The DNA for the CDR3 is TGTGCCACCAGTGATTCTCTAGCGGCTGAGCAGTTCTTC.

The genes are TRBV6-6 and TRBJ2-5, with 8 positions matching TRBD2. Germline CDR1 is MNHNY and CDR2 is SVGAGI (reference sequence). With V trimmed by 7 bases and J by 4 bases, 8 bases remained unmatched. This CDR3 has 14 amino acids. The CDR3 loop is CASKSPLAGETQYF. The CDR3, as DNA: TGTGCCAGCAAATCACCTCTAGCGGGAGAGACCCAGTACTTC.

The rearrangement links TRBV5-1 to TRBJ2-7; 14 bases are shared with TRBD2. Germline V gives CDR1 SGHRS, CDR2 YFSETQ. Germline trimming cut 6 bases from V and 6 bases from J; bases unmatched to any gene: 8. This CDR3 has 15 amino acids. CDR3 in DNA: TGCGCCAGCACCGGGACTAGCGGGAGCTTCGGCGAGCAGTACTTC. Its protein is CASTGTSGSFGEQYF.

CDR3 DNA: TGTGCCATCAGTGAGAGGGGGACAGGGGTCACTGAAGCTTTCTTT. Its protein is CAISERGTGVTEAFF. The chain employs TRBV10-3 and TRBJ1-1; 10 bases map to TRBD1. Germline CDR1 ENHRY, CDR2 SYGVKD. CDR3 length: 15 residues. V shed 2 bases, J shed 4 bases, and the junction held 4 bases outside the gene matches.

This clone has a single count. V usage is TRBV28 and J usage is TRBJ1-2; maybe TRBD1 (6 bases). Germline V CDR1 and CDR2: MDHEN, SYDVKM. The CDR3 consists of 13 residues. Trimming stripped 9 bases from V and 8 bases from J, with 19 bases between. The CDR3 DNA sequence: TGTGCCAGTAGATTCCAGGGGCGAGGGGGCTACACCTTC. It specifies CASRFQGRGGYTF.

V usage is TRBV28 and J usage is TRBJ1-1; D is unresolved. Germline CDR1 is MDHEN and CDR2 is SYDVKM. V was pared by 6 bases and J by 4 bases, with 6 bases between. The CDR3 runs to 11 residues. The CDR3 DNA reads as TGTGCCAGCAGGCGGAGCACTGAAGCTTTCTTT. Its translation: CASRRSTEAFF. Variable domain in full (rest from reference TRBV28 and TRBJ1-1): DVKVTQSSRYLVKRTGEKVFLECVQDMDHENMFWYRQDPGLGLRLIYFSYDVKMKEKGDIPEGYSVSREKKERFSLILESASTNQTSMYLCASRRSTEAFFGQGTRLTVV.

This clone has only one observation. The chain employs TRBV6-5 and TRBJ1-1; D is uncertain. Germline V gene data show CDR1 as MNHEY and CDR2 as SVGAGI. The CDR3 sequence is 12 residues long. Trimming cost V 6 bases and J 7 bases, with 12 bases left between them. CDR3 DNA: TGTGCCAGCAGCTATCCCGGGAGTGAAGCTTTCTTT. Translated: CASSYPGSEAFF.

The V gene is TRBV6-5, the J gene TRBJ2-3, with 10 bases identical to TRBD1. This CDR3 has 15 amino acids. V was clipped by 4 bases and J by 3 bases; unmatched bases: 4. Germline assignment: CDR1 MNHEY and CDR2 SVGAGI. As DNA, the CDR3 is TGTGCCAGCAGTTCCGGGACAGGGGTTACAGATACGCAGTATTTT. It translates to CASSSGTGVTDTQYF.